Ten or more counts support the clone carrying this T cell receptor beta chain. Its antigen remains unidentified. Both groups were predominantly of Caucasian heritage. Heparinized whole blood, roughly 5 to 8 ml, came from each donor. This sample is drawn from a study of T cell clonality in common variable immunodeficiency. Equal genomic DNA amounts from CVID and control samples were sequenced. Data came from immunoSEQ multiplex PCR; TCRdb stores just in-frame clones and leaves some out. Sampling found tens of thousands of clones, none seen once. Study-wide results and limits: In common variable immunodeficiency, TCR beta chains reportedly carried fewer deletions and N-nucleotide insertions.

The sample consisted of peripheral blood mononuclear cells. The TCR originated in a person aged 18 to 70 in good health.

CDR3 bases read: TGTGCCACCAGCAGAGACAGGGGGGTGGTCACTGAA. Its protein product is CATSRDRGVVTE. The whole CDR3 is CATSRDRGVVTEAFF. The genes are TRBV15 and TRBJ1-1, with 7 bases lining up with TRBD1. The read finishes 3 residues shy of the CDR3 end, and the germline J gene is used to complete it. Trimming removed 0 bases from V and 4 bases from J; junction bases left unmatched: 5. CDR3 length equals 15 residues. The germline CDR1 and CDR2 sequences are LNHNV and YYDKDF (reference sequence).